This T cell receptor (beta chain) was recorded in a study of CD8 T cells in ankylosing spondylitis. Findings and caveats of the study: Blood of patients with ankylosing spondylitis appeared to be characterized by a TCR beta motif of several highly homologous variants. Some of these motif variants have turned up before, in reports on reactive arthritis synovial fluid and blood. In ankylosing spondylitis patients, matched synovial fluid reportedly showed significant enrichment of disease-linked clones.

This clonotype was detected many times. Its antigen remains unknown. TCRdb used MiXCR to reprocess the 5' RACE reads, holding one entry per CDR3 protein. The sample records 55,000 or so distinct CDR3 sequences, roughly 7.4% being singletons. The V gene lost 1 base and the J gene lost 0 bases, with 10 bases spanning the gap. The CDR3 loop spans 15 amino acids. In germline, CDR1 is SGHVS, CDR2 FQNEAQ. The source is a female donor with ankylosing spondylitis or in good health (not recorded which). This sequence joins TRBV7-8 and TRBJ2-7; perhaps TRBD2 as D (5 bases). The sample taken for sequencing was blood, either unsorted or a sorted T cell fraction (not recorded which). The CDR3 spells CASSLVPGSSYEQYF. In DNA, the CDR3 is TGTGCCAGCAGCTTAGTTCCGGGGAGCTCCTACGAGCAGTACTTC.